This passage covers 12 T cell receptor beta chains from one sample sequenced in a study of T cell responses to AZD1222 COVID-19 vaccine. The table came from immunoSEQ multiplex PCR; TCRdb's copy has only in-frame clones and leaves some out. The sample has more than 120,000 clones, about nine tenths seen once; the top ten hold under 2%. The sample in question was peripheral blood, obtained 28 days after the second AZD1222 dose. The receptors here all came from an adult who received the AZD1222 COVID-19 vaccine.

CDR3 loop: CASSLGSGQPQHF. In DNA form, the CDR3 reads TGTGCCAGCAGTTTGGGGAGCGGTCAGCCCCAGCATTTT. This chain links TRBV12-3 or TRBV12-4 with TRBJ1-5, with D unclear. V was cut by 3 bases and J by 6 bases, with 9 bases left in between. There are 13 residues in the CDR3.

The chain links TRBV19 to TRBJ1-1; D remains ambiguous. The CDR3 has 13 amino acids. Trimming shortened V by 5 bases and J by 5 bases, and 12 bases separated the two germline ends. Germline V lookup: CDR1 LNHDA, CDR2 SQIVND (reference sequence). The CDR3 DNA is TGTGCCAGTAGTGGATTGTCGCGGACTGAAGCTTTCTTT. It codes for CASSGLSRTEAFF.

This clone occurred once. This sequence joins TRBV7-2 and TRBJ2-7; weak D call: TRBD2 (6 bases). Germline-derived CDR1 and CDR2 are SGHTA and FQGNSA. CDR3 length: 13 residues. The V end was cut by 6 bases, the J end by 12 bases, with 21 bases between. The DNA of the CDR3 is TGTGCCAGCAGTCCCGGCGGGGCGACCCACCGGTACTTC. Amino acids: CASSPGGATHRYF.

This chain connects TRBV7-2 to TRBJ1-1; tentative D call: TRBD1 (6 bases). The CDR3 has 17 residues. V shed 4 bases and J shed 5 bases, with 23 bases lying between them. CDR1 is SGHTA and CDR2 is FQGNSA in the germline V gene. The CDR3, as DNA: TGTGCCAGCAGCTCCCGATCGGGACACCCGGGAGGGACTGAAGCTTTCTTT. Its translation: CASSSRSGHPGGTEAFF.

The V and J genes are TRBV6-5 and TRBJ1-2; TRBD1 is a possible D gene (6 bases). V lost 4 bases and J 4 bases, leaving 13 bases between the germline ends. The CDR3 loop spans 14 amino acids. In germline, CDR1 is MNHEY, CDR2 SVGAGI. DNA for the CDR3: TGTGCCAGCAGTTCCTCCACAGGGCTCTATGGCTACACCTTC. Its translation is CASSSSTGLYGYTF.

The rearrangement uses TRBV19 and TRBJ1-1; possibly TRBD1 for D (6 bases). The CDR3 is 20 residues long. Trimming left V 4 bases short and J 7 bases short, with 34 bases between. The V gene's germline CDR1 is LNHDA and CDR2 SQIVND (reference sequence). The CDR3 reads CASSTDRKIGLGTKWNEAFF. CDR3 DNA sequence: TGTGCCAGTAGTACCGACAGGAAAATAGGGCTGGGAACAAAATGGAATGAAGCTTTCTTT.

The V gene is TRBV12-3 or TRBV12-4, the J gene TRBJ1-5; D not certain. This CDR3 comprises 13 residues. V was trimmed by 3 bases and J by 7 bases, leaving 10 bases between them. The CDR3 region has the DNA TGTGCCAGCAGTTTTAGTGCGGGACAGCCCCAGCATTTT. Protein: CASSFSAGQPQHF.

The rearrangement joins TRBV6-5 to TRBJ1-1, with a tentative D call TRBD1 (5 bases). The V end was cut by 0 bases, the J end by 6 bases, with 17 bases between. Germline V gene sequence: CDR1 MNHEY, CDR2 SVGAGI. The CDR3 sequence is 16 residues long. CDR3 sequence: CASSYSTLHPQAEAFF. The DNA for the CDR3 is TGTGCCAGCAGTTACTCGACACTCCACCCACAGGCTGAAGCTTTCTTT.

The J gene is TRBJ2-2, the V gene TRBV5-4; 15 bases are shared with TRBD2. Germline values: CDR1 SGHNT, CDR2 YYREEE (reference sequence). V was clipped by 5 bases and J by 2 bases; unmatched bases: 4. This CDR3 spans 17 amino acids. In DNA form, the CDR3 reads TGTGCCAGCAGACAGGGACTAGCGGGAGGCAACACCGGGGAGCTGTTTTTT. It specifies CASRQGLAGGNTGELFF.

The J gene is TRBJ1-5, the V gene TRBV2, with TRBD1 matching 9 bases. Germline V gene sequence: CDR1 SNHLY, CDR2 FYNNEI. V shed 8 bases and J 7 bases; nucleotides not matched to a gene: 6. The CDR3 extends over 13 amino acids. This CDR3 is CASRADRGQPQHF. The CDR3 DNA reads TGTGCCAGCCGTGCCGACAGGGGGCAGCCCCAGCATTTT. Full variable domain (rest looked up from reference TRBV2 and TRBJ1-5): EPEVTQTPSHQVTQMGQEVILRCVPISNHLYFYWYRQILGQKVEFLVSFYNNEISEKSEIFDDQFSVERPDGSNFTLKIRSTKLEDSAMYFCASRADRGQPQHFGDGTRLSIL.

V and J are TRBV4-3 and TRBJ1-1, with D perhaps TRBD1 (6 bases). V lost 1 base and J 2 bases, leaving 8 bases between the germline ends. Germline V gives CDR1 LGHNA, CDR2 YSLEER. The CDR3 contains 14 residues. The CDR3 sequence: CASSQGTENTEAFF. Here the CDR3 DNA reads TGCGCCAGCAGCCAAGGGACAGAAAACACTGAAGCTTTCTTT.

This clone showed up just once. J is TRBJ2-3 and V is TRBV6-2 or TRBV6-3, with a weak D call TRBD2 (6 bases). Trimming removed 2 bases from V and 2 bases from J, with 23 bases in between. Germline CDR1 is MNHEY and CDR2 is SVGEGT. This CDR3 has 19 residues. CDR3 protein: CASSYRRAGPSRNTDTQYF. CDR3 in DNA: TGTGCCAGCAGTTACCGAAGAGCGGGCCCGTCTAGGAACACAGATACGCAGTATTTT.